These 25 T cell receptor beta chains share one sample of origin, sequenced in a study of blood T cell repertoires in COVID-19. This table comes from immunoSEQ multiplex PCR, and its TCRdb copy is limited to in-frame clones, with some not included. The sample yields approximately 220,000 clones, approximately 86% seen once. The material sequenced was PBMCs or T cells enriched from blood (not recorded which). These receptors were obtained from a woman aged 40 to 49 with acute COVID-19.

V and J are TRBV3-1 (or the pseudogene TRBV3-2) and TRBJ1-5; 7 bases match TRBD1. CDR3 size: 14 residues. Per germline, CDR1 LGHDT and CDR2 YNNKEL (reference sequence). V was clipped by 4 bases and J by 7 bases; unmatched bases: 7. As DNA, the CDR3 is TGTGCCAGCAGCCGCCACAGGGGAGGACAGCCCCAGCATTTT. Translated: CASSRHRGGQPQHF.

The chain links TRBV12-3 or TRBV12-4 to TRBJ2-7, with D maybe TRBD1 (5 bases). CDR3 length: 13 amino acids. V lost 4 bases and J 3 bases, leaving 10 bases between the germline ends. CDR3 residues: CASSSEGVYEQYF. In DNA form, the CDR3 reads TGTGCCAGCAGTTCGGAAGGGGTCTACGAGCAGTACTTC.

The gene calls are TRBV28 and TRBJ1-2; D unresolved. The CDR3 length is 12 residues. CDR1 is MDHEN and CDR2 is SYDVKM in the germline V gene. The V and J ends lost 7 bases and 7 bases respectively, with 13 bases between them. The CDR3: CASNLLRGGYTF. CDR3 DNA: TGTGCCAGCAACCTCCTCCGCGGTGGCTACACCTTC.

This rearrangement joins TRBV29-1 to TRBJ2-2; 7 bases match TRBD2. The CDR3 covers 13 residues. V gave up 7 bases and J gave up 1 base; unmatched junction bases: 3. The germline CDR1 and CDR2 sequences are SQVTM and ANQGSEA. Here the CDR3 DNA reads TGCAGCGGGCTAGCGGAGAACACCGGGGAGCTGTTTTTT. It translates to CSGLAENTGELFF.

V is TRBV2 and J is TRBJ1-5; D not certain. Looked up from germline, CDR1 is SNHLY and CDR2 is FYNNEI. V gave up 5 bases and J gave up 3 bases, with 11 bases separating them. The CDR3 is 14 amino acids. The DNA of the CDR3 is TGTGCCAGCAGTAATACAGAGTCCAATCAGCCCCAGCATTTT. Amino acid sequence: CASSNTESNQPQHF.

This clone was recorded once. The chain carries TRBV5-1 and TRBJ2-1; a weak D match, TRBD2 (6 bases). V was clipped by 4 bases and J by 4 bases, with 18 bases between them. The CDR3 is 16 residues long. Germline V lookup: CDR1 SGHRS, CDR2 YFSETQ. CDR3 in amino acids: CASSLGPSELYNEQFF. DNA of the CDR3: TGCGCCAGCAGCCTTGGTCCTAGCGAGTTATACAATGAGCAGTTCTTC.

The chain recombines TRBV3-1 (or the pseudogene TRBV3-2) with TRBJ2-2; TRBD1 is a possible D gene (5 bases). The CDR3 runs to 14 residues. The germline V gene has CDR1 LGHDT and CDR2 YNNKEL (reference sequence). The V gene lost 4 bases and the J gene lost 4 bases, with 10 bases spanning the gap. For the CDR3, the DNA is TGTGCCAGCAGCCCCCAGGGTGGCACCGGGGAGCTGTTTTTT. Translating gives CASSPQGGTGELFF.

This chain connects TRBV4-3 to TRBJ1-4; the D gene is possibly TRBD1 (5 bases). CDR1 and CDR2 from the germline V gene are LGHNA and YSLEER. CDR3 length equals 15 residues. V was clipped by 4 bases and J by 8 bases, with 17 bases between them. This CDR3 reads CASSPDQGWNEKLFF. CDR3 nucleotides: TGCGCCAGCAGCCCAGACCAGGGATGGAACGAAAAACTGTTTTTT.

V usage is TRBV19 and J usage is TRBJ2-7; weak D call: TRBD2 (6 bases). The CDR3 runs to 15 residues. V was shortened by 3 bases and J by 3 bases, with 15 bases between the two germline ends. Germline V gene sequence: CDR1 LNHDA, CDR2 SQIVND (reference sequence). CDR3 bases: TGTGCCAGTAGTATCGGCACCCGGGGACTCTACGAGCAGTACTTC. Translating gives CASSIGTRGLYEQYF.

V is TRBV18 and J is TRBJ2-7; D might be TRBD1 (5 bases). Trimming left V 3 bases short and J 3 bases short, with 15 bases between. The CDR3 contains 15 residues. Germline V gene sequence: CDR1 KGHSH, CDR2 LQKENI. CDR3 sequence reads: CASSPLTGQGYEQYF. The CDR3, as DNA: TGTGCCAGCTCACCCCTAACTGGACAAGGCTACGAGCAGTACTTC.

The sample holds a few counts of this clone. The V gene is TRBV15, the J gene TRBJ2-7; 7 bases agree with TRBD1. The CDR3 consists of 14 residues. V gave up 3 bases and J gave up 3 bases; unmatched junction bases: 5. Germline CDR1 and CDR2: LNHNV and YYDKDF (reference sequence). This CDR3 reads CATSSGTENYEQYF. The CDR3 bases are TGTGCCACCAGCAGCGGGACAGAGAACTACGAGCAGTACTTC.

The CDR3 DNA sequence: TGTGCCAGCAGCCCCGGACTGACGGGCTTCACAGATACGCAGTATTTT. It encodes CASSPGLTGFTDTQYF. The V gene is TRBV11-3, the J gene TRBJ2-3, with D maybe TRBD2 (5 bases). The length of the CDR3 is 16 residues. The germline V gene has CDR1 SGHNT and CDR2 YENEEA. Trimming cost V 5 bases and J 2 bases, with 17 bases left between them.

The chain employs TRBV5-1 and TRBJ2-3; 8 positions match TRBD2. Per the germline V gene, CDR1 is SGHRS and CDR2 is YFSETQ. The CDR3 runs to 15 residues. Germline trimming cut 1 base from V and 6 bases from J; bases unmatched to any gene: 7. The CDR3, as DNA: TGCGCCAGCAGCTTGAGCGGGGGCCCGGGGGATACGCAGTATTTT. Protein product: CASSLSGGPGDTQYF.

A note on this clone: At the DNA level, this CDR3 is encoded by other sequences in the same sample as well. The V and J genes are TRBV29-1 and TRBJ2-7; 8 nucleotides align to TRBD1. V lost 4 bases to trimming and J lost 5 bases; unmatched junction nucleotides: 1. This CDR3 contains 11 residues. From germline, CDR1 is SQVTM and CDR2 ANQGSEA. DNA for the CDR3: TGCAGCGTTGGACAGGGGAACGAGCAGTACTTC. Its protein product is CSVGQGNEQYF.

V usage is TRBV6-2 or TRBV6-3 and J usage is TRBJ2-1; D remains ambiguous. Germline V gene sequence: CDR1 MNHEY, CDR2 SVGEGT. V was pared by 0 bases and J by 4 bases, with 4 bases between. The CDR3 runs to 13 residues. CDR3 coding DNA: TGTGCCAGCAGTTACTCGAGGTACAATGAGCAGTTCTTC. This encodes CASSYSRYNEQFF.

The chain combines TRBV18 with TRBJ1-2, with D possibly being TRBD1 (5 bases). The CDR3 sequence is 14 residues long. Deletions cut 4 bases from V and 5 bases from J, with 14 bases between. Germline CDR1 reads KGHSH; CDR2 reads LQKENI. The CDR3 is CASSLRDSAYGYTF. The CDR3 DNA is TGTGCCAGCTCACTCAGAGACAGTGCTTATGGCTACACCTTC.

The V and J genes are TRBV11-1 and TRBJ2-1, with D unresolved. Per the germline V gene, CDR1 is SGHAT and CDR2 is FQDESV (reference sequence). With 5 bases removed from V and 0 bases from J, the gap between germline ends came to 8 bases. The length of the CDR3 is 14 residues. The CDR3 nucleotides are TGTGCCAGCAGCCCCCCGGGCTCCTACAATGAGCAGTTCTTC. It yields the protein CASSPPGSYNEQFF.

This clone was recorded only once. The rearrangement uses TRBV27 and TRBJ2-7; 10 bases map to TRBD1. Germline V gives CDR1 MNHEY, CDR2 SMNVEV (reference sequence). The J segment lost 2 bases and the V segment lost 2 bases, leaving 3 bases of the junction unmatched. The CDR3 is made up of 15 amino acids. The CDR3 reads CASSLRQGAPYEQYF. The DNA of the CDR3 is TGTGCCAGCAGTTTAAGACAGGGGGCGCCCTACGAGCAGTACTTC.

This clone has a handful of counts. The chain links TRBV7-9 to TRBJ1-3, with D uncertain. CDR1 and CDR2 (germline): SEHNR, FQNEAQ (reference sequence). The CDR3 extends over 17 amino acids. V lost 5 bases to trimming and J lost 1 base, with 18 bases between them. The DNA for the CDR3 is TGTGCCAGCAGCCCCCTCCTAGGGAGACAATCTGGAAACACCATATATTTT. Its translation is CASSPLLGRQSGNTIYF. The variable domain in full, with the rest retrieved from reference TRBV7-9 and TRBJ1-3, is DTGVSQNPRHKITKRGQNVTFRCDPISEHNRLYWYRQTLGQGPEFLTYFQNEAQLEKSRLLSDRFSAERPKGSFSTLEIQRTEQGDSAMYLCASSPLLGRQSGNTIYFGEGSWLTVV.

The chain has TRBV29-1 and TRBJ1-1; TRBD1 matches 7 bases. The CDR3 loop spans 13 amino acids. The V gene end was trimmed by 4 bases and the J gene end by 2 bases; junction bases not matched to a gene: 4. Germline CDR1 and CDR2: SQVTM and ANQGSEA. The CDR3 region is CSVGTGGNTEAFF. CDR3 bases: TGCAGCGTTGGGACAGGAGGAAACACTGAAGCTTTCTTT.

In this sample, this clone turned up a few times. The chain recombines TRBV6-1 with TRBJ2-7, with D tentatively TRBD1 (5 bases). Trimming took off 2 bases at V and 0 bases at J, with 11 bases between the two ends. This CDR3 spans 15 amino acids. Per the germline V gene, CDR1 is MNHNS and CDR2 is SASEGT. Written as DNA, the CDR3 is TGTGCCAGCAGTGAAAGAACAGGACCCTCCTACGAGCAGTACTTC. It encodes CASSERTGPSYEQYF.

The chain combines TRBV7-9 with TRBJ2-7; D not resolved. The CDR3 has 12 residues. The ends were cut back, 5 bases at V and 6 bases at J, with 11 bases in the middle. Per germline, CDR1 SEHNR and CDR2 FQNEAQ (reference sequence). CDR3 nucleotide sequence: TGTGCCAGCAGCCCCCTGTCAGGCGAGCAGTACTTC. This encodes CASSPLSGEQYF.

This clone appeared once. In nucleotides, the CDR3 is TGTGCCAGCAGTTTAGGGGACACCCTTAGCACAGATACGCAGTATTTT. It translates to CASSLGDTLSTDTQYF. V and J are TRBV27 and TRBJ2-3; possibly TRBD1 for D (6 bases). Trimming took 2 bases from V and 0 from J, leaving 12 bases between them. The CDR3 totals 16 residues. Germline V lookup: CDR1 MNHEY, CDR2 SMNVEV (reference sequence).

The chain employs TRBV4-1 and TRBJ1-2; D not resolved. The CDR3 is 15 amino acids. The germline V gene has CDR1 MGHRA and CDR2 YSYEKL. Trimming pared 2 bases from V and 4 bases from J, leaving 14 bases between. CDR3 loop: CASSQLNEGPYGYTF. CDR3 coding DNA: TGCGCCAGCAGCCAATTAAATGAGGGTCCCTATGGCTACACCTTC.

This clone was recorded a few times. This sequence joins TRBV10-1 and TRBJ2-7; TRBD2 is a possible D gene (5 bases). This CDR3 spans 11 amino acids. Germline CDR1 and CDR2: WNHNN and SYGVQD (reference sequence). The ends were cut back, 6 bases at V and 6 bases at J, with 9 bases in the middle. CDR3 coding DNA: TGCGCCAGCAGCCTGGGAGCCGAGCAGTACTTC. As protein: CASSLGAEQYF.